This is a list of T cell receptor beta chains from one sample in a study of CD8+CD57+ T cells in acquired aplastic anemia. TCRdb reanalysed the reads using MiXCR and keeps one entry per CDR3 protein. Among about 150,000 distinct CDR3 sequences listed, about 52% were seen once. The sample comprised sorted CD4+, CD8+, or CD8+CD57+ T cells (not recorded which) from PBMCs. Receptors were obtained from a human donor with aplastic anemia. Each CDR3 is given with its conserved first and last residue. The D gene is left open where the match is weak. Clone sizes are given selectively: once, few, many, or a class where the clone is expanded.

clone_size	v_call	d_call	j_call	cdr3_nt	cdr3_aa
many	TRBV7-8	TRBD2	TRBJ2-3	TGTGCCAGCAGCGCCCTACTAGCGGGCCTAGGGGATACGCAGTATTTT	CASSALLAGLGDTQYF
.	TRBV7-9	TRBD1	TRBJ1-1	TGTGCCAGCAGCACTGGACAGGCCACTGAAGCTTTCTTT	CASSTGQATEAFF
many	TRBV11-1	.	TRBJ2-3	TGTGCCAGCAGGCCAAAACTGCCGGGACACCTAAGCACAGATACGCAGTATTTT	CASRPKLPGHLSTDTQYF
.	TRBV20-1	.	TRBJ2-5	TGCAGTGCCCGAGGGGGGCAAGAGACCCAGTACTTC	CSARGGQETQYF
.	TRBV15	.	TRBJ1-2	TGTGCCACCAGCAGACCTACCTGGGAACCCTATGGCTACACCTTC	CATSRPTWEPYGYTF
.	TRBV15	TRBD1	TRBJ1-5	TGTGCCACCAGCAGAGCCACTAATCCGGGGACAGGGGGCTATCAGCCCCAGCATTTT	CATSRATNPGTGGYQPQHF
many	TRBV2	TRBD1	TRBJ2-7	TGTGCCAGCAGTGACGAAGGACAGGGGAGCTCCTACGAGCAGTACTTC	CASSDEGQGSSYEQYF
once	TRBV7-9	TRBD1	TRBJ1-2	TGTGCCAGCAGCTTAACGACAGGGGAATATGGCTACACCTTC	CASSLTTGEYGYTF
few	TRBV19	.	TRBJ2-5	TGTGCCAGTAGTATGAGGAGGGAGACCCAGTACTTC	CASSMRRETQYF
.	TRBV7-3	.	TRBJ1-2	TGTGCCAGCAGCTCCCGGCCGGGTGGCTACACCTTC	CASSSRPGGYTF
.	TRBV10-3	TRBD1	TRBJ2-7	TGTGCCATCAGTGTGGAGGGACAGGGGTCCGAGCAGTACTTC	CAISVEGQGSEQYF
once	TRBV24-1	.	TRBJ1-1	TGTGCCACCAGTGAGCCAGACAGCCGGGAAGCTTTCTTT	CATSEPDSREAFF
.	TRBV6-5	TRBD2	TRBJ2-1	TGTGCCAGCAGTTACCTAGCGGGGGGGCCCCACAATGAGCAGTTCTTC	CASSYLAGGPHNEQFF
.	TRBV7-9	TRBD2	TRBJ2-5	TGTGCCAGCAGCTTGATCCAGGGAGGGGAGACCCAGTACTTC	CASSLIQGGETQYF
few	TRBV2	.	TRBJ2-7	TGTGCCAGCATAGTTTCCAGACGTTATGCCTACGAGCAGTACTTC	CASIVSRRYAYEQYF
.	TRBV6-1	TRBD1	TRBJ2-2	TGTGCCAGCAGCCTCCAGGGACAGGGGAACACCGGGGAGCTGTTTTTT	CASSLQGQGNTGELFF
.	TRBV29-1	TRBD1	TRBJ1-4	TGCAGCGTCGGACAGGGAGGGGAAAAACTGTTTTTT	CSVGQGGEKLFF
.	TRBV5-1	.	TRBJ1-2	TGCGCCAGCGCTGATGGCTACACCTTC	CASADGYTF
.	TRBV20-1	.	TRBJ2-1	TGCAGTGCCCTAACCCTCCAGGGGGGTAACTACAATGAGCAGTTCTTC	CSALTLQGGNYNEQFF
many	TRBV2	.	TRBJ1-1	TGTGCCAGCAGTCCATTCGACAGAATGAACACTGAAGCTTTCTTT	CASSPFDRMNTEAFF
many	TRBV4-3	.	TRBJ1-5	TGCGCCAGCAGCCAGACCATCAGCAATCAGCCCCAGCATTTT	CASSQTISNQPQHF
.	TRBV2	.	TRBJ1-1	TGTGCCAGCAGTTTACAGGGCACGGCTTTCTTT	CASSLQGTAFF
many	TRBV4-2	.	TRBJ2-1	TGTGCCAGCAGCCAAGATCCCAATGTGTTTCACAATGAGCAGTTCTTC	CASSQDPNVFHNEQFF
few	TRBV2	.	TRBJ1-6	TGTGCCAGCAGCAGTACAAATTCACCCCTCCACTTT	CASSSTNSPLHF
few	TRBV19	.	TRBJ1-1	TGTGCCAGTAGTATTTATGAGACTGAAGCTTTCTTT	CASSIYETEAFF
.	TRBV6-1	.	TRBJ1-5	TGTGCCAGCAGTGAAGCTTCCGGCCCTAGCAATCAGCCCCAGCATTTT	CASSEASGPSNQPQHF
once	TRBV20-1	.	TRBJ1-6	TGCAGTGCTCCAACACAGAGCTCCTATAATTCACCCCTCCACTTT	CSAPTQSSYNSPLHF
many	TRBV19	TRBD1	TRBJ2-7	TGTGCCAGTAGTATGGGACAGGCGCTCTACGAGCAGTACTTC	CASSMGQALYEQYF
few	TRBV29-1	TRBD2	TRBJ2-1	TGCAGCGTTGAAGGGACTAGCGGGACTTACTACAATGAGCAGTTCTTC	CSVEGTSGTYYNEQFF
many	TRBV5-1	.	TRBJ2-7	TGCGCCAGCAGCGGGGGGCTAGCGGACCCGTCCTCCTACGAGCAGTACTTC	CASSGGLADPSSYEQYF
.	TRBV20-1	.	TRBJ2-1	TGCAGTGCGCCAGTGTACAATGAGTGGCAGTTCTTC	CSAPVYNEWQFF
many	TRBV7-7	.	TRBJ1-1	TGTGCTAGCAGCCCCGCGACGGGCACTGAAGCTTTCTTT	CASSPATGTEAFF
.	TRBV2	.	TRBJ2-7	TGTGCCAGCAGTCTCGAGATAGTATACGAGCAGTACTTC	CASSLEIVYEQYF
.	TRBV6-1	.	TRBJ1-5	TGTGCCAGTGATAGCACGGGTGGCAATCAGCCCCAGCATTTT	CASDSTGGNQPQHF
many	TRBV7-9	TRBD1	TRBJ2-5	TGTGCCAGCAGCTTAATTCTGAGGGGGCCCCCCCAGTACTTC	CASSLILRGPPQYF
.	TRBV29-1	TRBD1	TRBJ1-1	TGCAGCCTGGACAGGGGGCCCGAAGCTTTCTTT	CSLDRGPEAFF
.	TRBV10-3	.	TRBJ1-1	TGTGCCATCAGTGAGAGACACGGGAACACTGAAGCTTTCTTT	CAISERHGNTEAFF
many	TRBV4-2	.	TRBJ1-1	TGTGCCAGCAGCCCGGGGCCCATGAACACTGAAGCTTTCTTT	CASSPGPMNTEAFF
once	TRBV6-2/TRBV6-3	TRBD2	TRBJ2-7	TGTGCCAGCAGTTCCCGTAGCGGGGGGGCCGGCTCCTACGAGCAGTACTTC	CASSSRSGGAGSYEQYF
.	TRBV2	TRBD1	TRBJ2-5	TGTGCCAGTGGGACAGTCCAAGAGACCCAGTACTTC	CASGTVQETQYF
many	TRBV20-1	.	TRBJ1-1	TGCAGTGCCGTCCTCCCCGACAGGAACACTGAAGCTTTCTTT	CSAVLPDRNTEAFF
.	TRBV11-1	TRBD1	TRBJ1-2	TGTGCCAGCAGCCCCCTTGCGGGACAGCCTCGCTATGGCTACACCTTC	CASSPLAGQPRYGYTF
many	TRBV20-1	TRBD1	TRBJ1-2	TGCAGTGGCCTAGACAGGGAGACTTCGGGCTACACCTTC	CSGLDRETSGYTF
once	TRBV9	.	TRBJ1-2	TGTGCCAGCAGCGTAGCATGGGGAGATGGCTACACCTTC	CASSVAWGDGYTF
many	TRBV20-1	TRBD1	TRBJ1-5	TGCAGTGCTAGGGGGGACAGGGGATTTTTAAATAGCAATCAGCCCCAGCATTTT	CSARGDRGFLNSNQPQHF
few	TRBV6-6	TRBD1	TRBJ1-2	TGTGCCAGCAGTTACACGACAGGGAACTATGGCTACACCTTC	CASSYTTGNYGYTF
.	TRBV12-3/TRBV12-4	.	TRBJ2-1	TGTGCCAGCAGCGCCGGGGGACGGAACAATGAGCAGTTCTTC	CASSAGGRNNEQFF
.	TRBV19	.	TRBJ2-5	TGTGCCAGTAGTACCCGGAAACTAGGAGGTTCTGAGACCCAGTACTTC	CASSTRKLGGSETQYF
.	TRBV24-1	.	TRBJ2-1	TGTGCCACCAGTAGGGGGAATGAGCAGTTCTTC	CATSRGNEQFF
many	TRBV19	TRBD2	TRBJ2-1	TGTGCCAGTAGGTCCGGGACTAGCGGGGGCTATGAGCAGTTCTTC	CASRSGTSGGYEQFF
.	TRBV10-3	.	TRBJ1-1	TGTGCCATCAGCCCTTCACAGGTGGCGAAGTTAAGGGAGGCTTTCTTT	CAISPSQVAKLREAFF
.	TRBV2	TRBD2	TRBJ2-4	TGTGCCAGCAGTGAATGGCGGACTAGCGGGGGGGTGACCAAAAACATTCAGTACTTC	CASSEWRTSGGVTKNIQYF
.	TRBV2	.	TRBJ2-5	TGTGCCAGCACCTGGGGTCTCCAAGAGACCCAGTACTTC	CASTWGLQETQYF
.	TRBV20-1	.	TRBJ2-3	TGCAGTGCTAGAAGGCACAGCTCTAGCACAGATACGCAGTATTTT	CSARRHSSSTDTQYF